A selection of T cell receptor beta chains follows, all from one sample in a study of T-cell reconstitution after alpha-beta-depleted transplantation in children. MiXCR was run by TCRdb on the PCR reads, yielding one entry per CDR3 protein. The data contain approximately 980,000 distinct CDR3 sequences, about 29% of them singletons. This specimen consisted of PBMCs, mostly from graft donor cells, obtained 360 days after TCRalphabeta/CD19-depleted stem cell transplant. All receptors derive from a boy under three years old who had a stem cell transplant for SCID, so the T cells may come from the graft donor. CDR3s include the opening cysteine and the closing phenylalanine or tryptophan. The order of the fields is D gene, J gene, clone size, V gene, CDR3 DNA, CDR3 protein. A D gene is named only where the DNA matches it firmly. Only some rows state a clone size, as once, few, many or a class for expanded clones.

TRBD2	TRBJ2-1	few	TRBV6-2/TRBV6-3	TGTGCCAGCAGGGCCGAGGGGGGGACTAGTAAGGGTTGGTACAAAGGTGAGCAGTTCTTC	CASRAEGGTSKGWYKGEQFF
TRBD1	TRBJ2-7	many	TRBV24-1	TGTGCCACCAGTGATGCCGGGACAGGGATCTACGAGCAGTACTTC	CATSDAGTGIYEQYF
TRBD1	TRBJ2-2	NA	TRBV4-1	TGCGCCAGCCGGCTCGACAGGGTCTCCGGGGAGCTGTTTTTT	CASRLDRVSGELFF
NA	TRBJ2-1	few	TRBV6-5	TGTGCCAGCAGTTACACTAGAGACGGTGAGCAGTTCTTC	CASSYTRDGEQFF
NA	TRBJ1-1	many	TRBV3-1	TGTGCCAGCAGCCAGGGGACCCTGAACACTGAAGCTTTCTTT	CASSQGTLNTEAFF
TRBD1	TRBJ2-3	NA	TRBV29-1	TGCAGCGTACGACAGGGATATTTCCTCACAGATACGCAGTATTTT	CSVRQGYFLTDTQYF
NA	TRBJ1-1	NA	TRBV12-3/TRBV12-4	TGTGCCAGCAGCCCTACGGGACGGATGAACACTGAAGCTTTCTTT	CASSPTGRMNTEAFF
NA	TRBJ2-7	few	TRBV14	TGTGCCAGCAGCCAAGATTGGACTCTGACCTACGAGCAGTACTTC	CASSQDWTLTYEQYF
NA	TRBJ1-2	NA	TRBV28	TGTGCGACGTGGCAGACAATAGGGTCAGCTAACTATGGCTACACCTTC	CATWQTIGSANYGYTF
NA	TRBJ2-5	NA	TRBV18	TGTGCCAGCTCACCCCCGCTCCGGGACCAAGAGACCCAGTACTTC	CASSPPLRDQETQYF
TRBD2	TRBJ2-5	NA	TRBV7-2	TGTGCCAGCAGCTTAAGAATAGTCCTAGCGGTTCAAGAGACCCAGTACTTC	CASSLRIVLAVQETQYF
NA	TRBJ1-6	few	TRBV10-3	TGTGCCATCAAGGGGGACACTTTCTCTTCACCCCTCCACTTT	CAIKGDTFSSPLHF
NA	TRBJ2-3	few	TRBV24-1	TGTGCCACCAGTGATCCCGAGCGGGCCTGGGTCGATACGCAGTATTTT	CATSDPERAWVDTQYF
NA	TRBJ1-2	NA	TRBV28	TGTGCCAGCAGTCCCTCCGGTGGACGGGTCTTTGGCTACACCTTC	CASSPSGGRVFGYTF
NA	TRBJ2-3	few	TRBV7-2	TGTGCCAGCACCCCCTCCCGCACAGATACGCAGTATTTT	CASTPSRTDTQYF
TRBD1	TRBJ2-2	few	TRBV6-5	TGTGCCAGCACCAGGGACAGGGGTCCGAACACCGGGGAGCTGTTTTTT	CASTRDRGPNTGELFF
NA	TRBJ1-5	NA	TRBV29-1	TGCAGCGTCGCAACTGGCAGCATCAATCAGCCCCAGCATTTT	CSVATGSINQPQHF
NA	TRBJ2-3	NA	TRBV3-1	TGTGCCAGCAGCCAAACGACTACTATTGCAGATACGCAGTATTTT	CASSQTTTIADTQYF
NA	TRBJ1-4	NA	TRBV28	TGTGCCAGCAGTTTCCGGGACGCCTCTAATGAAAAACTGTTTTTT	CASSFRDASNEKLFF
NA	TRBJ2-1	few	TRBV4-1	TGCGCCAGCAGCCAAAGAGCGTTTTCAGGGGGGAACTACAATGAGCAGTTCTTC	CASSQRAFSGGNYNEQFF
NA	TRBJ2-5	few	TRBV7-8	TGTGCCAGCAGTCCTAGGGGACCCCCGGAGGAAGAGACCCAGTACTTC	CASSPRGPPEEETQYF
NA	TRBJ1-6	NA	TRBV11-2	TGTGCCAGCAGCTTACAAAGACGGAACTATAATTCACCCCTCCACTTT	CASSLQRRNYNSPLHF
NA	TRBJ2-4	NA	TRBV12-3/TRBV12-4	TGTGCCAGAGAGAGGGACACCCACGTGCTAGCCAAAAACATTCAGTACTTC	CARERDTHVLAKNIQYF
NA	TRBJ1-2	NA	TRBV6-1	TGTGCCAGCAAGATTGGGGCCTACTATGGCTACACCTTC	CASKIGAYYGYTF
NA	TRBJ2-2	many	TRBV9	TGTGCCAGCAGCGTAAAAGGGGACGACACCGGGGAGCTGTTTTTT	CASSVKGDDTGELFF
NA	TRBJ1-1	few	TRBV5-1	TGCGCCAGCAGAGAAACTAGTAATGAAGCTTTCTTT	CASRETSNEAFF
NA	TRBJ2-2	few	TRBV5-1	TGCGCCAGCAGCTTCACTCTCAGGGAAACCGGGGAGCTGTTTTTT	CASSFTLRETGELFF
NA	TRBJ2-3	few	TRBV12-3/TRBV12-4	TGTGCCAGCAGTTTCCGGACGACGGGCAGCACAGATACGCAGTATTTT	CASSFRTTGSTDTQYF
NA	TRBJ2-7	NA	TRBV15	TGTGCCACCAGCGAAGAGCCTGCCGGGCAATCCTACGAGCAGTACTTC	CATSEEPAGQSYEQYF
TRBD1	TRBJ2-3	NA	TRBV29-1	TGCAGCGTTGCGGGACAGCGCACAGATACGCAGTATTTT	CSVAGQRTDTQYF
TRBD1	TRBJ1-5	many	TRBV12-3/TRBV12-4	TGTGCCAGCAGTCGACAGGGGGCTAGCAATCAGCCCCAGCATTTT	CASSRQGASNQPQHF
NA	TRBJ1-3	few	TRBV3-1	TGTGCCAGCAGCCCCAGCGTCTTCTCTGGAAACACCATATATTTT	CASSPSVFSGNTIYF
NA	TRBJ1-1	NA	TRBV19	TGTGCCAGTAGTATCGGTTACGGGACCACTGAAGCTTTCTTT	CASSIGYGTTEAFF
NA	TRBJ1-3	many	TRBV7-2	TGTGCCAGCAGCACTGCGGGAAACACCATATATTTT	CASSTAGNTIYF
NA	TRBJ2-1	few	TRBV12-3/TRBV12-4	TGTGCCAGCAGCCCGAGACATACTCGGAATGAGCAGTTCTTC	CASSPRHTRNEQFF
TRBD2	TRBJ2-7	NA	TRBV7-3	TGTGCCAGCAGCCCAAGACTAGCGGGGATCGACGAGCAGTACTTC	CASSPRLAGIDEQYF
TRBD2	TRBJ2-1	few	TRBV12-3/TRBV12-4	TGTGCCAGCAGCCAGACACTAGCGGGCTCCTACAATGAGCAGTTCTTC	CASSQTLAGSYNEQFF
NA	TRBJ2-7	many	TRBV20-1	TGCAGTGCTGCTTCGGTACCCCACGAGCAGTACTTC	CSAASVPHEQYF
TRBD2	TRBJ2-4	few	TRBV5-4	TGTGCCAGCAGCTTGGAAGCGGGGGTAAACATTCAGTACTTC	CASSLEAGVNIQYF
TRBD2	TRBJ2-1	NA	TRBV10-3	TGTGCCATCAGTCCGGCAGCGGGGGGGCCGGGGTCCGGTGAGCAGTTCTTC	CAISPAAGGPGSGEQFF
TRBD2	TRBJ2-1	NA	TRBV6-2/TRBV6-3	TGTGCCAGCAGGCGACCGGGACTAGCACCTGGGGATGAGCAGTTCTTC	CASRRPGLAPGDEQFF